Listed below are T cell receptor beta chains from one sample, sequenced in a study of T cell changes during pregnancy in multiple sclerosis. Using immunoSEQ multiplex PCR, the repertoire was profiled, and TCRdb retains in-frame clones only, with some absent. The sample has 100,000 or so clones, just under 95% seen once. The sample was peripheral blood, taken in the first trimester of pregnancy. The receptors were sampled from a female donor with multiple sclerosis, enrolled in a pregnancy study. Each CDR3 is given without its conserved first and last residue.

V gene: TRBV11-2; J gene: TRBJ1-1; CDR3 protein: ASSLGRPPRPVAF
V gene: TRBV5-5; J gene: TRBJ1-2; CDR3 protein: ASSSPSGRAYGYT
V gene: TRBV5-1; J gene: TRBJ2-7; CDR3 protein: ASSFSGTSYEQY
V gene: TRBV27; J gene: TRBJ1-2; CDR3 protein: ASSPGTGIAYT
V gene: TRBV5-1; J gene: TRBJ2-2; CDR3 protein: ASSYGQGGDTGELF
V gene: TRBV7-9; J gene: TRBJ2-5; CDR3 protein: ASSFPGPSRETQY
V gene: TRBV19; J gene: TRBJ1-5; CDR3 protein: ALGRFAGGQDQPQH
V gene: TRBV6-5; J gene: TRBJ2-7; CDR3 protein: ASSYSVGGAGEQY
V gene: TRBV6-5; J gene: TRBJ2-1; CDR3 protein: ASSYSSGSEQF
V gene: TRBV5-6; J gene: TRBJ2-7; CDR3 protein: ASSLRTVSYEQY
V gene: TRBV7-3; J gene: TRBJ2-2; CDR3 protein: ASSPVAGELF
V gene: TRBV6-5; J gene: TRBJ2-6; CDR3 protein: ASSSARSGANVLT
V gene: TRBV9; J gene: TRBJ1-2; CDR3 protein: ASSAGGLLNYGYT
V gene: TRBV6-4; J gene: TRBJ2-1; CDR3 protein: ASSDSTSGGGEQF
V gene: TRBV27; J gene: TRBJ2-2; CDR3 protein: ASGVGGTGELF
V gene: TRBV12-2; J gene: TRBJ2-1; CDR3 protein: ASRPVGSRSSYNEQF
V gene: TRBV2; J gene: TRBJ1-5; CDR3 protein: ASQGEYSNQPQH
V gene: TRBV7-9; J gene: TRBJ2-5; CDR3 protein: ASTTTTVETQY
V gene: TRBV14; J gene: TRBJ2-7; CDR3 protein: ASSLRGYEQY
V gene: TRBV30; J gene: TRBJ1-5; CDR3 protein: AWSRTGGQPQH
V gene: TRBV11-2; J gene: TRBJ1-6; CDR3 protein: ASSLWAGGSPLH
V gene: TRBV18; J gene: TRBJ2-7; CDR3 protein: ASSPVTVYSYEQY
V gene: TRBV5-6; J gene: TRBJ2-2; CDR3 protein: ASSLPNSGELF
V gene: TRBV27; J gene: TRBJ1-6; CDR3 protein: ASSLWHPRDNSPLH
V gene: TRBV4-1; J gene: TRBJ2-7; CDR3 protein: ASSGYDAGGRGYEQY
V gene: TRBV11-2; J gene: TRBJ2-1; CDR3 protein: ASSYLAGGDYNEQF
V gene: TRBV7-2; J gene: TRBJ2-5; CDR3 protein: ASSLWTGGREETQY